Following are 17 T cell receptor beta chains from one sample sequenced in a study of response to subunit inactivated influenza vaccine. Each CDR3 protein gets one entry after TCRdb re-called the RT-PCR reads with MiXCR. The profile shows over 300,000 distinct CDR3 sequences, about a fifth of them singletons. The sequences come from PBMCs from blood, collected 21 months after vaccination. These receptors were collected from a man between 45 and 75 years old who received an inactivated influenza vaccine.

A single count supports this clonotype. The rearrangement links TRBV5-1 to TRBJ2-1, with D perhaps matching TRBD1 (5 bases). In germline, CDR1 is SGHRS, CDR2 YFSETQ. Trimming shortened V by 4 bases and J by 0 bases, and 23 bases separated the two germline ends. CDR3 length equals 19 residues. The CDR3 spells CASSPATSGGDSSYNEQFF. The CDR3 nucleotides read TGCGCCAGCAGCCCCGCAACGTCTGGTGGTGACAGCTCCTACAATGAGCAGTTCTTC.

The genes are TRBV4-3 and TRBJ1-1, with D possibly matching TRBD1 (5 bases). The V end lost 0 bases, the J end lost 3 bases, and 17 bases lay between the germline ends. Per germline, CDR1 LGHNA and CDR2 YSLEER. The CDR3 runs to 17 residues. CDR3 sequence: CASSQDREMGGDTEAFF. The CDR3 bases are TGCGCCAGCAGCCAAGATCGGGAAATGGGGGGTGACACTGAAGCTTTCTTT.

This clonotype occurred a few times. This chain joins TRBV29-1 and TRBJ2-3, with 8 bases that match TRBD2. Germline CDR1 and CDR2: SQVTM and ANQGSEA. The CDR3 covers 12 residues. J lost 6 bases, V lost 4 bases, and 3 bases had no gene match. CDR3 protein: CSVGLATDTQYF. CDR3 DNA sequence: TGCAGCGTTGGACTAGCGACTGATACGCAGTATTTT.

This rearrangement joins TRBV15 to TRBJ2-5; TRBD1 agrees at 10 bases. V trimming: 5 bases; J trimming: 2 bases; junction bases outside the gene matches: 14. Germline CDR1 reads LNHNV; CDR2 reads YYDKDF (reference sequence). The CDR3 loop spans 18 amino acids. Written as DNA, the CDR3 is TGTGCCACCAGCGCAGGACAGGGGGTTTTCCAGTTTCAAGAGACCCAGTACTTC. This sequence encodes CATSAGQGVFQFQETQYF. Together with reference TRBV15 and TRBJ2-5, the CDR3 gives the full variable domain: DAMVIQNPRYQVTQFGKPVTLSCSQTLNHNVMYWYQQKSSQAPKLLFHYYDKDFNNEADTPDNFQSRRPNTSFCFLDIRSPGLGDTAMYLCATSAGQGVFQFQETQYFGPGTRLLVL.

J is TRBJ2-4 and V is TRBV14; 11 bases are a match to TRBD2. CDR3 length: 17 amino acids. With 2 bases clipped from V and 1 base from J, the junction kept 4 bases outside the gene matches. CDR1 is SGHDN, CDR2 FVKESK, per germline. The CDR3 sequence: CASSQTSGSKAKNIQYF. The CDR3 DNA is TGTGCCAGCAGCCAAACTAGCGGGAGTAAGGCCAAAAACATTCAGTACTTC.

This clonotype was detected a few times. CDR3 sequence (DNA): TGTGCCAGCAGACTAGCGGAGTCGATAACCGGGGAGCTGTTTTTT. It specifies CASRLAESITGELFF. The V gene is TRBV6-2 or TRBV6-3, the J gene TRBJ2-2; 8 bases agree with TRBD2. The CDR3 totals 15 residues. Unmatched junction bases numbered 8, after V lost 6 bases and J lost 5 bases. Germline values: CDR1 MNHEY, CDR2 SVGEGT.

This rearrangement joins TRBV7-9 to TRBJ1-2; D gene ambiguous. This CDR3 region has 14 residues. Trimming removed 6 bases from V and 6 bases from J, with 17 bases in between. Germline V gene sequence: CDR1 SEHNR, CDR2 FQNEAQ (reference sequence). DNA of the CDR3: TGTGCCAGCAGAAACGACAAGGCTATGGATGGCTACACCTTC. Residues: CASRNDKAMDGYTF. Full variable domain (missing parts from reference TRBV7-9 and TRBJ1-2): DTGVSQNPRHKITKRGQNVTFRCDPISEHNRLYWYRQTLGQGPEFLTYFQNEAQLEKSRLLSDRFSAERPKGSFSTLEIQRTEQGDSAMYLCASRNDKAMDGYTFGSGTRLTVV.

The chain employs TRBV6-1 and TRBJ2-7, with a weak D call TRBD1 (5 bases). Germline CDR1 and CDR2: MNHNS and SASEGT. The CDR3 is 12 residues long. Trimming removed 3 bases at V and 3 bases at J, with 6 bases between. CDR3 sequence (DNA): TGTGCCAGCAGTGATCAGGGCTACGAGCAGTACTTC. This gives the protein CASSDQGYEQYF.

The chain links TRBV20-1 to TRBJ2-1; TRBD2 matches 8 bases. The CDR3 is 14 amino acids. Germline CDR1 DFQATT, CDR2 SNEGSKA (reference sequence). After removal of 6 bases from V and 5 bases from J, the junction contained 9 bases not matched to a gene. CDR3 in DNA: TGCAGTGCCAGGCGCGAACTAGCGGACAATGAGCAGTTCTTC. Residues: CSARRELADNEQFF.

The chain links TRBV10-3 to TRBJ2-1; D assignment may be TRBD1 or TRBD2 (5 bases each). This CDR3 spans 15 amino acids. The V gene lost 0 bases and the J gene lost 8 bases, with 14 bases spanning the gap. Germline V gives CDR1 ENHRY, CDR2 SYGVKD. The CDR3 coding sequence is TGTGCCATCAGTGAGTCGAAGGTCCAGGGACATGAGCAGTTCTTC. Translating it yields CAISESKVQGHEQFF.

This chain links TRBV7-2 with TRBJ2-5; 8 bases are shared with TRBD2. This CDR3 is built from 13 residues. Trimming at V came to 5 bases and at J to 3 bases, leaving 2 bases not matched to a gene. CDR1 is SGHTA, CDR2 FQGNSA, per germline. CDR3 DNA: TGTGCCAGCAGCCGTAGCGGGGAAGAGACCCAGTACTTC. Residues: CASSRSGEETQYF.

The table lists this clonotype with a few counts. V usage is TRBV6-1 and J usage is TRBJ2-2; 8 nucleotides agree with TRBD1. Trimming removed 5 bases from V and 6 bases from J; junction bases left unmatched: 11. Germline V gene sequence: CDR1 MNHNS, CDR2 SASEGT. The CDR3 has 16 amino acids. This CDR3 reads CASSSYWTGRAGELFF. The CDR3 bases are TGTGCCAGCAGTAGCTATTGGACAGGGCGCGCCGGGGAGCTGTTTTTT.

V and J are TRBV3-1 and TRBJ1-5; D possibly corresponds to TRBD1 (5 bases). The CDR3 has 14 amino acids. V was clipped by 3 bases and J by 4 bases, with 10 bases between them. CDR1 and CDR2 (germline): LGHDT, YNNKEL (reference sequence). The CDR3 DNA reads TGTGCCAGCAGCCAGCAGGGTCAAAATCAGCCCCAGCATTTT. Protein: CASSQQGQNQPQHF. Variable domain in full (rest from reference TRBV3-1 and TRBJ1-5): DTAVSQTPKYLVTQMGNDKSIKCEQNLGHDTMYWYKQDSKKFLKIMFSYNNKELIINETVPNRFSPKSPDKAHLNLHINSLELGDSAVYFCASSQQGQNQPQHFGDGTRLSIL.

This clonotype has only a few counts. This chain joins TRBV10-3 and TRBJ1-4, with D possibly being TRBD1 (6 bases). This CDR3 comprises 16 residues. CDR1 and CDR2 (germline): ENHRY, SYGVKD. Trimming stripped 6 bases from V and 4 bases from J, with 18 bases between. CDR3 DNA: TGTGCCATCAGCAACGGGGGGGCAGGATTTAATGAAAAACTGTTTTTT. It translates to CAISNGGAGFNEKLFF.

The J gene is TRBJ2-1, the V gene TRBV7-6; 11 positions agree with TRBD2. This CDR3 has 15 amino acids. CDR1 and CDR2 from the germline V gene are SGHVS and FNYEAQ. Trimming removed 3 bases from V and 9 bases from J; junction bases left unmatched: 7. CDR3 loop: CASSFGSGGASEQFF. The CDR3 bases are TGTGCCAGCAGCTTTGGTAGCGGGGGGGCCAGTGAGCAGTTCTTC.

A word on this clonotype: A read error may account for a junction end that differs from germline. The rearrangement joins TRBV2 to TRBJ1-6, with D possibly being TRBD1 (6 bases). CDR1 is SNHLY and CDR2 is FYNNEI in the germline V gene. The CDR3 has 14 amino acids. The CDR3 spells CASREVTGSSPLQF. In nucleotides, the CDR3 is TGTGCCAGCAGGGAGGTGACAGGATCTTCACCCCTCCAATTT.

In this sample, this clonotype turned up many times. The CDR3 DNA reads as TGTGCCAGCAGTTTATTAGGGACAGCTGTGGCCTACGAGCAGTACTTC. Its protein is CASSLLGTAVAYEQYF. The chain is built from TRBV28 and TRBJ2-7, with 7 positions matching TRBD1. The germline V gene encodes CDR1 MDHEN and CDR2 SYDVKM. The CDR3 length is 16 residues. The J segment lost 2 bases and the V segment lost 1 base, leaving 8 bases of the junction unmatched.